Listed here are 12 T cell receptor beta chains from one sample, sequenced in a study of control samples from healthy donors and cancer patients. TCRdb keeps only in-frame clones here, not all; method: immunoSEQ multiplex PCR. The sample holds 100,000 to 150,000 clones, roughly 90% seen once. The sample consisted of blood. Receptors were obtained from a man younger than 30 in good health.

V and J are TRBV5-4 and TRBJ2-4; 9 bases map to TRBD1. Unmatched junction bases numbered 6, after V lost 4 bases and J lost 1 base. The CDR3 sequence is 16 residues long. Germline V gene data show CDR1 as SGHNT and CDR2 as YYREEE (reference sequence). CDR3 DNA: TGTGCCAGCAGCAATGGACAGGGGAGGGCCAAAAACATTCAGTACTTC. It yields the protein CASSNGQGRAKNIQYF.

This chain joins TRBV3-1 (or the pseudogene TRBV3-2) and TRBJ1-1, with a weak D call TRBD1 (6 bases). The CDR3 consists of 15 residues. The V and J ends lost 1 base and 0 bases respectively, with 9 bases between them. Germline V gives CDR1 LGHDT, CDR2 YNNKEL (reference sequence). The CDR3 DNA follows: TGTGCCAGCAGCCAAGGACAGGACTTGAACACTGAAGCTTTCTTT. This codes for CASSQGQDLNTEAFF.

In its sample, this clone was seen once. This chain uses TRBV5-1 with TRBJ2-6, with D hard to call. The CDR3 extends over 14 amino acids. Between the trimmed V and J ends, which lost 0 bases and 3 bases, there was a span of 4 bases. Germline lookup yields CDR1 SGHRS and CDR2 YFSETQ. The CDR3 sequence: CASSLGVGANVLTF. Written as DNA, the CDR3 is TGCGCCAGCAGCTTGGGCGTTGGGGCCAACGTCCTGACTTTC. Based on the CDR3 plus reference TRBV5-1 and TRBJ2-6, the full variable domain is KAGVTQTPRYLIKTRGQQVTLSCSPISGHRSVSWYQQTPGQGLQFLFEYFSETQRNKGNFPGRFSGRQFSNSRSEMNVSTLELGDSALYLCASSLGVGANVLTFGAGSRLTVL.

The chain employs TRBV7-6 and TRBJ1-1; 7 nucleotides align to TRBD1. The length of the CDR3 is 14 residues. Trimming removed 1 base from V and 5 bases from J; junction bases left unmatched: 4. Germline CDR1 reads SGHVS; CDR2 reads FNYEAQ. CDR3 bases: TGTGCCAGCAGCTTAGGAGGGGGCAATACTGAAGCTTTCTTT. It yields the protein CASSLGGGNTEAFF.

The CDR3 region is CASSLEPGEGGYTF. In DNA, the CDR3 is TGCGCCAGCAGCTTGGAGCCGGGTGAAGGTGGCTACACCTTC. This sequence joins TRBV5-1 and TRBJ1-2, with D uncertain. From germline, CDR1 is SGHRS and CDR2 YFSETQ. Trimming took 0 bases from V and 7 from J, leaving 13 bases between them. The CDR3 extends over 14 amino acids. Combining the CDR3 with reference TRBV5-1 and TRBJ1-2 gives the whole variable domain KAGVTQTPRYLIKTRGQQVTLSCSPISGHRSVSWYQQTPGQGLQFLFEYFSETQRNKGNFPGRFSGRQFSNSRSEMNVSTLELGDSALYLCASSLEPGEGGYTFGSGTRLTVV.

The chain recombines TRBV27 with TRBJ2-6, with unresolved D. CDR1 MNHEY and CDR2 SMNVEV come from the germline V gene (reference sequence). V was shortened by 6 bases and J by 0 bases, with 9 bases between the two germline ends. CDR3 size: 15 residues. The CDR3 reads CASRLQGSGANVLTF. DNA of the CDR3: TGTGCCAGCAGGTTACAAGGCTCTGGGGCCAACGTCCTGACTTTC.

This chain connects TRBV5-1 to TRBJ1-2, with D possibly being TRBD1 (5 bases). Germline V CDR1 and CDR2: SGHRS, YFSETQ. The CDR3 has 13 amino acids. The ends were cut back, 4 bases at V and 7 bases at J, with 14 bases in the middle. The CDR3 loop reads CASSSRGDSGYTF. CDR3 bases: TGCGCCAGCAGCAGCCGGGGGGACTCTGGCTACACCTTC.

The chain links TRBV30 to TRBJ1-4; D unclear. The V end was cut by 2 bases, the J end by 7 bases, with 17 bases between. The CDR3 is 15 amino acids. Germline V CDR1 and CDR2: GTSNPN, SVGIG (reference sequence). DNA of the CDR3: TGTGCCTGGAGTCGGAACAATCCGCCCGGTGAAAAACTGTTTTTT. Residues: CAWSRNNPPGEKLFF.

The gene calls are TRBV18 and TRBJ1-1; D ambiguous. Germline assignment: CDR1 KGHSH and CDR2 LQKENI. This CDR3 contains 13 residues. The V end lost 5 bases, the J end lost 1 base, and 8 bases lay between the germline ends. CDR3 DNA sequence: TGTGCCAGCTCAACTGATCAGAACACTGAAGCTTTCTTT. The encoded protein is CASSTDQNTEAFF.

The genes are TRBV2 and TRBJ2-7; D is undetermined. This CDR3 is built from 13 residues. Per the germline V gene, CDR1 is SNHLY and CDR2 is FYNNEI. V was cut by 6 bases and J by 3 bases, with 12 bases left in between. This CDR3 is CASSPIQNYEQYF. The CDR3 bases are TGTGCCAGCAGCCCCATACAAAACTACGAGCAGTACTTC.

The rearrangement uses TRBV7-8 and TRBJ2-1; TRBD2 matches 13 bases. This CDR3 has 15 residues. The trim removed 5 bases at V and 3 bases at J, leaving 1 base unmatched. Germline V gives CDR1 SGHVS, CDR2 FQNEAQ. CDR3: CASSTSGGGYNEQFF. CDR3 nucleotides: TGTGCCAGCAGCACTAGCGGGGGGGGCTACAATGAGCAGTTCTTC.

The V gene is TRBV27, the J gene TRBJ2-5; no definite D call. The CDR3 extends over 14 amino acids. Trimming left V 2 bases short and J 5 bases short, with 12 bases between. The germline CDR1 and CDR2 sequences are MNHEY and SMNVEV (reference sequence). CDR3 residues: CASSLVPGLETQYF. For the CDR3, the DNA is TGTGCCAGCAGTTTAGTCCCGGGTTTGGAGACCCAGTACTTC.